What follows are 32 T cell receptor beta chains derived from one specimen sequenced in a study of blood T cell repertoires in COVID-19. Clones were read by immunoSEQ multiplex PCR, and TCRdb kept only the in-frame ones, dropping some. Of 320,000 or so clones listed, around 90% are singletons. Material for sequencing was PBMCs or T cells enriched from blood (not recorded which). These receptors came from a man in his 60s who had recovered from COVID-19.

The chain couples TRBV5-4 to TRBJ2-2; 12 nucleotides agree with TRBD2. V dropped 4 bases and J dropped 3; count of bases not matched to a gene: 4. There are 16 residues in the CDR3. Germline assignment: CDR1 SGHNT and CDR2 YYREEE (reference sequence). The CDR3 coding sequence is TGTGCCAGCAGCAATGGACTAGCGGGGTACACCGGGGAGCTGTTTTTT. Protein product: CASSNGLAGYTGELFF.

V is TRBV29-1 and J is TRBJ2-7; perhaps TRBD1 as D (6 bases). The CDR3 loop spans 14 amino acids. Deletions cut 4 bases from V and 1 base from J, with 14 bases between. CDR1 is SQVTM and CDR2 is ANQGSEA in the germline V gene. In DNA form, the CDR3 reads TGCAGCGTTGTTCGGCAGGGGAAATCCTACGAGCAGTACTTC. It yields the protein CSVVRQGKSYEQYF.

This chain links TRBV11-2 with TRBJ2-7, with 8 positions matching TRBD1. The CDR3 length is 14 residues. The germline CDR1 and CDR2 sequences are SGHAT and FQNNGV. Trimming took 2 bases from V and 1 from J; bases not matched to a gene: 1. The CDR3 region is CASSLQGASYEQYF. Written as DNA, the CDR3 is TGTGCCAGCAGCTTACAGGGGGCTTCCTACGAGCAGTACTTC.

J is TRBJ2-3 and V is TRBV9, with D possibly being TRBD2 (6 bases). V lost 7 bases, J lost 7 bases, and 10 bases lay in between. CDR3 length equals 11 residues. Germline lookup yields CDR1 SGDLS and CDR2 YYNGEE. CDR3 in amino acids: CASGGLYTQYF. CDR3 bases: TGTGCCAGCGGGGGGTTGTATACGCAGTATTTT.

V gene TRBV20-1 combines with J gene TRBJ2-7, with D maybe TRBD1 (6 bases). Per germline, CDR1 DFQATT and CDR2 SNEGSKA (reference sequence). This CDR3 has 13 amino acids. Trimming pared 3 bases from V and 0 bases from J, leaving 9 bases between. DNA for the CDR3: TGCAGTGCTAGTGGGACATCCTCCTACGAGCAGTACTTC. This encodes CSASGTSSYEQYF.

The rearrangement uses TRBV5-1 and TRBJ2-2, with 16 nucleotides matching TRBD2. V dropped 4 bases and J dropped 4; count of bases not matched to a gene: 4. This CDR3 is 17 amino acids long. Germline assignment: CDR1 SGHRS and CDR2 YFSETQ. In DNA, the CDR3 is TGCGCCAGCAGCCCGGGACTAGCGGGAGGGTTCACCGGGGAGCTGTTTTTT. Encoded protein: CASSPGLAGGFTGELFF.

The chain carries TRBV4-1 and TRBJ1-2; D unclear. Trimming stripped 0 bases from V and 8 bases from J, with 19 bases between. This CDR3 has 16 residues. Germline CDR1 MGHRA, CDR2 YSYEKL. As DNA, the CDR3 is TGCGCCAGCAGCCAAGAAAGGCGGCATCCTGGGTTGGGCTACACCTTC. It specifies CASSQERRHPGLGYTF.

The V call is TRBV5-5, the J call TRBJ1-6, with D perhaps matching TRBD1 (5 bases). Germline-derived CDR1 and CDR2 are SGHKS and YYEKEE (reference sequence). The V end lost 2 bases, the J end lost 8 bases, and 20 bases lay between the germline ends. The CDR3 is 17 amino acids. The CDR3 reads CASSLDVLGTRDSPLHF. In DNA, the CDR3 is TGTGCCAGCAGCTTAGACGTTTTGGGGACTCGAGATTCACCCCTCCACTTT.

Turning to this clone: An end of the junction does not agree with germline; a read error may underlie this. The CDR3 spells CAGSRGANYGYTF. CDR3 DNA sequence: TGTGCCGGCAGCCGGGGAGCTAACTATGGCTACACCTTC. The chain carries TRBV12-3 or TRBV12-4 and TRBJ1-2; no definite D call. CDR3 size: 13 residues.

The chain recombines TRBV5-4 with TRBJ1-3; D perhaps matches TRBD1 (6 bases). This CDR3 is built from 16 residues. Between the trimmed V and J ends, which lost 0 bases and 0 bases, there was a span of 10 bases. Germline CDR1 reads SGHNT; CDR2 reads YYREEE (reference sequence). In nucleotides, the CDR3 is TGTGCCAGCAGCTTGGCCGGGGGGCACTCTGGAAACACCATATATTTT. It codes for CASSLAGGHSGNTIYF.

V is TRBV5-1 and J is TRBJ1-2; D gene unclear. V shed 0 bases and J shed 7 bases, with 13 bases lying between them. The CDR3 loop spans 14 amino acids. CDR1 is SGHRS and CDR2 is YFSETQ in the germline V gene. The CDR3: CASSLGFGAGGYTF. In nucleotides, the CDR3 is TGCGCCAGCAGCTTGGGGTTCGGTGCAGGTGGCTACACCTTC.

The chain joins TRBV9 to TRBJ1-1; D ambiguous. Deletions cut 3 bases from V and 6 bases from J, with 9 bases between. The CDR3 consists of 12 residues. Germline lookup yields CDR1 SGDLS and CDR2 YYNGEE. CDR3 nucleotide sequence: TGTGCCAGCAGCGCGTCCGGGTCTGAAGCTTTCTTT. Its translation: CASSASGSEAFF.

The V and J genes are TRBV29-1 and TRBJ1-1; D is undetermined. CDR1 is SQVTM and CDR2 is ANQGSEA in the germline V gene. This CDR3 is 11 amino acids long. Trimming stripped 3 bases from V and 11 bases from J, with 13 bases between. The CDR3 DNA sequence: TGCAGCGTTGACGTGGGCTATGGGGCTTTCTTT. Its translation: CSVDVGYGAFF.

This clone was seen more than once but under ten times. The genes are TRBV7-9 and TRBJ1-4; 7 bases are a match to TRBD1. The trim removed 3 bases at V and 8 bases at J, leaving 6 bases unmatched. The CDR3 length is 14 residues. Germline V gene lookup returns CDR1 SEHNR and CDR2 FQNEAQ (reference sequence). This chain's CDR3 is CASSFETGWEKLFF. The DNA of the CDR3 is TGTGCCAGCAGCTTCGAGACAGGGTGGGAAAAACTGTTTTTT. The full variable domain, in which reference TRBV7-9 and TRBJ1-4 provide the parts outside the CDR3, is DTGVSQNPRHKITKRGQNVTFRCDPISEHNRLYWYRQTLGQGPEFLTYFQNEAQLEKSRLLSDRFSAERPKGSFSTLEIQRTEQGDSAMYLCASSFETGWEKLFFGSGTQLSVL.

The chain joins TRBV7-2 to TRBJ1-4; 9 bases agree with TRBD1. The CDR3 is 14 residues long. V lost 1 base to trimming and J lost 6 bases; unmatched junction nucleotides: 0. CDR1 SGHTA and CDR2 FQGNSA come from the germline V gene. The DNA for the CDR3 is TGTGCCAGCAGCTTAGGGACAGGGGATGAAAAACTGTTTTTT. As protein: CASSLGTGDEKLFF.

This chain uses TRBV7-3 with TRBJ2-3; 9 bases align to TRBD2. CDR3 length: 15 amino acids. Germline V gives CDR1 SGHTA, CDR2 FQGTGA. V shed 2 bases and J 5 bases; nucleotides not matched to a gene: 5. The CDR3 coding sequence is TGTGCCAGCAGCTTACTAGCGGGGCTAGGAGATACGCAGTATTTT. It codes for CASSLLAGLGDTQYF.

The V call is TRBV6-5, the J call TRBJ2-4; the D gene is possibly TRBD1 (6 bases). The germline gives CDR1 MNHEY, CDR2 SVGAGI. V lost 9 bases and J 2 bases, leaving 11 bases between the germline ends. This CDR3 region has 13 residues. The CDR3 DNA is TGTGCCAGTGGTACAGGGTCCAAAAACATTCAGTACTTC. Encoded protein: CASGTGSKNIQYF.

The chain combines TRBV5-1 with TRBJ1-1; D ambiguous. Trimming removed 1 base from V and 0 bases from J, with 7 bases in between. This CDR3 is built from 14 residues. Germline CDR1 is SGHRS and CDR2 is YFSETQ. The CDR3 DNA sequence: TGCGCCAGCAGCTTGAGTCAGATGAACACTGAAGCTTTCTTT. This codes for CASSLSQMNTEAFF.

The V and J genes are TRBV5-4 and TRBJ1-2, with no clear D. The germline gives CDR1 SGHNT, CDR2 YYREEE (reference sequence). The CDR3 loop spans 12 amino acids. V was clipped by 4 bases and J by 3 bases, with 7 bases between them. The CDR3 DNA sequence: TGTGCCAGCAGCCGGGAGTACTATGGCTACACCTTC. It codes for CASSREYYGYTF.

The V and J genes are TRBV6-5 and TRBJ1-4, with 8 bases lining up with TRBD1. Germline V gene lookup returns CDR1 MNHEY and CDR2 SVGAGI. The V gene end was trimmed by 7 bases and the J gene end by 7 bases; junction bases not matched to a gene: 11. This CDR3 spans 15 amino acids. The CDR3 loop is CASIARTGFGEKLFF. DNA of the CDR3: TGTGCCAGCATAGCCCGGACAGGGTTCGGTGAAAAACTGTTTTTT.

This chain joins TRBV24-1 and TRBJ2-2; no clear D. Trimming removed 5 bases from V and 7 bases from J, with 4 bases in between. The germline CDR1 and CDR2 sequences are KGHDR and SFDVKD. This CDR3 has 11 amino acids. CDR3: CATSASGELFF. The CDR3 region has the DNA TGTGCCACCAGTGCTAGCGGGGAGCTGTTTTTT.

The chain recombines TRBV3-1 (or the pseudogene TRBV3-2) with TRBJ1-6, with D perhaps TRBD1 (5 bases). The CDR3 has 15 amino acids. CDR1 is LGHDT and CDR2 is YNNKEL in the germline V gene (reference sequence). Trimming removed 4 bases from V and 7 bases from J, with 14 bases in between. The CDR3 reads CASSRDRRRNSPLHF. DNA of the CDR3: TGTGCCAGCAGCCGAGACAGAAGGCGGAATTCACCCCTCCACTTT.

CDR3 protein: CASSEYKGTESPLHF. Written as DNA, the CDR3 is TGTGCCAGCAGTGAATATAAGGGGACAGAATCACCCCTCCACTTT. The rearrangement uses TRBV25-1 and TRBJ1-6; 7 nucleotides match TRBD1. The CDR3 loop spans 15 amino acids. Germline V lookup: CDR1 MGHDK, CDR2 SYGVNS. After removal of 0 bases from V and 10 bases from J, the junction contained 6 bases not matched to a gene. Together with reference TRBV25-1 and TRBJ1-6, the CDR3 gives the full variable domain: EADIYQTPRYLVIGTGKKITLECSQTMGHDKMYWYQQDPGMELHLIHYSYGVNSTEKGDLSSESTVSRIRTEHFPLTLESARPSHTSQYLCASSEYKGTESPLHFGNGTRLTVT.

The chain joins TRBV7-9 to TRBJ2-1; 10 nucleotides agree with TRBD2. The germline V gene encodes CDR1 SEHNR and CDR2 FQNEAQ (reference sequence). The CDR3 runs 15 residues. V lost 5 bases and J lost 7; bases outside the gene matches: 8. The CDR3 DNA reads as TGTGCCAGCAGCCCAGGACTAGCGGCGAGGAATGAGCAGTTCTTC. As protein: CASSPGLAARNEQFF.

The chain links TRBV18 to TRBJ2-5, with 10 bases matching TRBD2. The CDR3 consists of 16 residues. Germline CDR1 and CDR2: KGHSH and LQKENI. V dropped 4 bases and J dropped 4; count of bases not matched to a gene: 9. For the CDR3, the DNA is TGTGCCAGCTCACTTTCTGGGACTAGCGTCGGAGAGACCCAGTACTTC. This translates into CASSLSGTSVGETQYF.

The CDR3 coding sequence is TGTGCCAGCAGCTTCGACAGCTCTCATCCGGACACAGATACGCAGTATTTT. It specifies CASSFDSSHPDTDTQYF. The genes are TRBV7-9 and TRBJ2-3, with D possibly being TRBD1 (5 bases). The CDR3 loop spans 17 amino acids. Germline CDR1 is SEHNR and CDR2 is FQNEAQ (reference sequence). Deletions cut 3 bases from V and 2 bases from J, with 18 bases between.

This chain uses TRBV9 with TRBJ2-7, with TRBD2 identical over 14 bases. The CDR3 is 15 residues long. Germline trimming cut 4 bases from V and 2 bases from J; bases unmatched to any gene: 2. The germline V gene encodes CDR1 SGDLS and CDR2 YYNGEE. CDR3 DNA: TGTGCCAGCAGCCCGACTAGCGGGAGGGCCTACGAGCAGTACTTC. Encoded protein: CASSPTSGRAYEQYF.

This clone was counted a few times. The genes are TRBV2 and TRBJ2-3, with 7 bases identical to TRBD1. The CDR3 spans 14 residues. Germline CDR1 and CDR2: SNHLY and FYNNEI. V gave up 3 bases and J gave up 2 bases; unmatched junction bases: 2. Here the CDR3 reads CASSETGYTDTQYF. CDR3 sequence (DNA): TGTGCCAGCAGTGAGACAGGGTACACAGATACGCAGTATTTT. The variable domain in full, completed from reference TRBV2 and TRBJ2-3, reads EPEVTQTPSHQVTQMGQEVILRCVPISNHLYFYWYRQILGQKVEFLVSFYNNEISEKSEIFDDQFSVERPDGSNFTLKIRSTKLEDSAMYFCASSETGYTDTQYFGPGTRLTVL.

The rearrangement uses TRBV5-5 and TRBJ2-1; maybe TRBD1 (5 bases). The length of the CDR3 is 12 residues. V shed 4 bases and J shed 14 bases, with 16 bases lying between them. Germline loops: CDR1 SGHKS, CDR2 YYEKEE (reference sequence). Written as DNA, the CDR3 is TGTGCCAGCAGCATACCACAGGAGCCGAAGTTCTTC. Its translation is CASSIPQEPKFF.

V usage is TRBV7-9 and J usage is TRBJ1-1, with D maybe TRBD1 (5 bases). Germline V CDR1 and CDR2: SEHNR, FQNEAQ (reference sequence). The ends were cut back, 2 bases at V and 4 bases at J, with 11 bases in the middle. This CDR3 is 14 amino acids long. The CDR3 DNA reads TGTGCCAGCAGCTTACAGGGTTTGGGCACTGAAGCTTTCTTT. Its protein product is CASSLQGLGTEAFF. Looking up the rest from reference TRBV7-9 and TRBJ1-1 gives the full variable domain: DTGVSQNPRHKITKRGQNVTFRCDPISEHNRLYWYRQTLGQGPEFLTYFQNEAQLEKSRLLSDRFSAERPKGSFSTLEIQRTEQGDSAMYLCASSLQGLGTEAFFGQGTRLTVV.

V is TRBV18 and J is TRBJ2-3; 12 bases are a match to TRBD2. In germline, CDR1 is KGHSH, CDR2 LQKENI. J was trimmed by 0 bases and V by 1 base; bases with no gene match: 8. The CDR3 is made up of 19 amino acids. The CDR3 DNA follows: TGTGCCAGCTCACCACTTGCCCTAGCGGGAGGGGATAGCACAGATACGCAGTATTTT. This codes for CASSPLALAGGDSTDTQYF.

This chain connects TRBV28 to TRBJ2-4; D is perhaps TRBD2 (6 bases). The CDR3 has 13 residues. Trimming stripped 6 bases from V and 11 bases from J, with 17 bases between. From germline, CDR1 is MDHEN and CDR2 SYDVKM. DNA of the CDR3: TGTGCCAGCAGCCATCAAACAACGGGAGTTCAGTACTTC. Amino acid sequence: CASSHQTTGVQYF.